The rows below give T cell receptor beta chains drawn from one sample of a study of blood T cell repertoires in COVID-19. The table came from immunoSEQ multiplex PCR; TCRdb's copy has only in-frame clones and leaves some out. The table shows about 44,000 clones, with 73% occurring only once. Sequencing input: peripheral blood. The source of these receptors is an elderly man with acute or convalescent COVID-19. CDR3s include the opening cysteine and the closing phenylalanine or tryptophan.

CASSAQFSSPLHF	TRBV2	TRBJ1-6
CASSFGLRSSYEQYF	TRBV28	TRBJ2-7
CASSLDGGATNEKLFF	TRBV5-1	TRBJ1-4
CASSQRASMGYTF	TRBV14	TRBJ1-2
CAWRFDTLNTEAFF	TRBV30	TRBJ1-1
CASSLGGQASNTGELFF	TRBV5-4	TRBJ2-2
CASSERWGGNEELFF	TRBV6-1	TRBJ1-4
CASSTDTPGTYEQYF	TRBV7-9	TRBJ2-7
CASSENRGEKLFF	TRBV2	TRBJ1-4
CATSDSGRARNEQFF	TRBV24-1	TRBJ2-1
CASSSPGGEQFF	TRBV28	TRBJ2-1
CASSLERGPNTEAFF	TRBV5-4	TRBJ1-1
CASSGEVADTQYF	TRBV6-6	TRBJ2-3
CARGGANNEQYF	TRBV2	TRBJ2-7
CASSERAGGQPQHF	TRBV6-1	TRBJ1-5
CAIRPGGVQETQYF	TRBV10-3	TRBJ2-5
CASSQVGTDGDEQFF	TRBV4-2	TRBJ2-1
CASSQDLGLAGNEQFF	TRBV3-1/TRBV3-2	TRBJ2-1
CASSQQTGTSRIEQYF	TRBV7-2	TRBJ2-7
CASSPLAGGSYEQYF	TRBV6-5	TRBJ2-7
CASSDPSGGSYNEQFF	TRBV10-1	TRBJ2-1
CASSFRTGGNTGELFF	TRBV6-5	TRBJ2-2
CASSVGGRDEQYF	TRBV28	TRBJ2-7
CASSPPRSSGTDTQYF	TRBV5-1	TRBJ2-3
CASSLVGSSFNGYTF	TRBV28	TRBJ1-2
CASSSGQGYTEAFF	TRBV7-8	TRBJ1-1
CASSPDRDRTPYEQYF	TRBV18	TRBJ2-7
CATSASSSWGYTF	TRBV24-1	TRBJ1-2
CASSLETSGSYEQYF	TRBV7-2	TRBJ2-7
CASSPPYTGASIQYF	TRBV18	TRBJ2-4
CASTGSGRLRSYEQYF	TRBV10-2	TRBJ2-7
CASSIRGYNQPQHF	TRBV19	TRBJ1-5
CASSSAGARSGEQFF	TRBV28	TRBJ2-1
CAWSPRLVPTDTQYF	TRBV30	TRBJ2-3